This paragraph reports one T cell receptor (beta chain). This record comes from a study of T-cell reconstitution after alpha-beta-depleted transplantation in children. The CDR3 contains 13 residues. The V end lost 5 bases, the J end lost 0 bases, and 7 bases lay between the germline ends. CDR1 is SQVTM, CDR2 ANQGSEA, per germline. Unique molecular identifiers were used to barcode this TCRbeta library. TCRdb recomputed calls from the PCR reads with MiXCR, one row per CDR3 protein. The sample includes roughly 500,000 distinct CDR3 sequences, less than 35% of them seen just once. This specimen consisted of PBMCs from the stem cell graft donor, obtained from the stem cell graft. The TCR comes from a human donor who donated a stem cell graft to a child with aplastic anemia. The chain carries TRBV29-1 and TRBJ1-4, with D unresolved. The CDR3 sequence: CSVRVATNEKLFF. CDR3 sequence (DNA): TGCAGCGTTCGGGTTGCAACTAATGAAAAACTGTTTTTT.